The 25 T cell receptor beta chains listed next were all sequenced from one sample in a study of shared clonotypes between healthy human individuals. The method was immunoSEQ multiplex PCR; TCRdb's version includes in-frame clones alone and lacks a portion of them. The sample contains around 640,000 clones, about 96% of which appear only once. Naive CD8 populations comprised CD45RO-negative cells positively selected for CCR7, excluding terminally differentiated effector memory CD45RA+ cells. The specimen sequenced was naive CD8+ T cells sorted from blood. The receptors shown here come from a woman in her 30s in good health.

The J gene is TRBJ1-1, the V gene TRBV4-1; possibly TRBD1 for D (6 bases). CDR3 size: 14 residues. Trimming left V 7 bases short and J 1 base short, with 13 bases between. Germline CDR1 is MGHRA and CDR2 is YSYEKL. CDR3 in amino acids: CASKPGQRNTEAFF. The CDR3 nucleotides read TGCGCCAGCAAACCAGGACAGAGGAACACTGAAGCTTTCTTT.

The gene calls are TRBV13 and TRBJ2-7; a weak D match, TRBD1 (6 bases). In germline, CDR1 is PRHDT, CDR2 FYEKMQ (reference sequence). Trimming removed 5 bases from V and 0 bases from J, with 8 bases in between. There are 13 residues in the CDR3. The DNA of the CDR3 is TGTGCCAGCAGCGCGGACAGCTCCTACGAGCAGTACTTC. Translating it yields CASSADSSYEQYF.

This clone was seen more than once but under ten times. The chain combines TRBV2 with TRBJ2-1; D not certain. The V end lost 5 bases, the J end lost 2 bases, and 13 bases lay between the germline ends. The CDR3 has 15 amino acids. CDR1 SNHLY and CDR2 FYNNEI come from the germline V gene. In DNA form, the CDR3 reads TGTGCCAGCAGTAGCTGGACGTCAGCCTACAATGAGCAGTTCTTC. Encoded protein: CASSSWTSAYNEQFF.

The rearrangement links TRBV9 to TRBJ2-5; the D gene is possibly TRBD1 (5 bases). V was clipped by 5 bases and J by 7 bases, with 15 bases between them. CDR3 size: 13 residues. Germline V gene data show CDR1 as SGDLS and CDR2 as YYNGEE. CDR3 nucleotides: TGTGCCAGCAGGGGGCAGGGTGACGGGACCCAGTACTTC. Protein product: CASRGQGDGTQYF.

The V and J genes are TRBV7-9 and TRBJ2-2, with 11 bases aligning to TRBD2. V shed 1 base and J 8 bases; nucleotides not matched to a gene: 12. The length of the CDR3 is 18 residues. CDR1 is SEHNR and CDR2 is FQNEAQ in the germline V gene (reference sequence). The CDR3 DNA reads as TGTGCCAGCAGCTTAGGTCCCTCCGGGACTAGCGGTTTGGGGGAGCTGTTTTTT. Encoded protein: CASSLGPSGTSGLGELFF. Variable domain in full (rest from reference TRBV7-9 and TRBJ2-2): DTGVSQNPRHKITKRGQNVTFRCDPISEHNRLYWYRQTLGQGPEFLTYFQNEAQLEKSRLLSDRFSAERPKGSFSTLEIQRTEQGDSAMYLCASSLGPSGTSGLGELFFGEGSRLTVL.

This clone was counted a few times. V and J are TRBV27 and TRBJ1-1; D is perhaps TRBD1 (5 bases). Germline V gene data show CDR1 as MNHEY and CDR2 as SMNVEV (reference sequence). Trimming took 4 bases from V and 4 from J, leaving 16 bases between them. The length of the CDR3 is 15 residues. CDR3 bases: TGTGCCAGCAGTTCCCGTCTGGTGGGGACCACTGAAGCTTTCTTT. It encodes CASSSRLVGTTEAFF.

This clone has only a few counts. This chain links TRBV27 with TRBJ2-7, with 8 bases aligning to TRBD1. The CDR3 loop spans 13 amino acids. The J segment lost 3 bases and the V segment lost 7 bases, leaving 5 bases of the junction unmatched. Germline lookup yields CDR1 MNHEY and CDR2 SMNVEV (reference sequence). Here the CDR3 DNA reads TGTGCCAGCATGGACAGGGAATTCTACGAGCAGTACTTC. Translating it yields CASMDREFYEQYF.

This clone appeared a few times. This chain joins TRBV9 and TRBJ1-2; a weak D match, TRBD1 (5 bases). This CDR3 is 15 amino acids long. With 3 bases removed from V and 4 bases from J, the gap between germline ends came to 16 bases. Germline V lookup: CDR1 SGDLS, CDR2 YYNGEE. CDR3 nucleotide sequence: TGTGCCAGCAGCGGCATTACGGGGGGTACCTATGGCTACACCTTC. This translates into CASSGITGGTYGYTF.

The chain has TRBV13 and TRBJ1-1; 7 bases match TRBD1. Germline values: CDR1 PRHDT, CDR2 FYEKMQ (reference sequence). J gave up 1 base and V 4 bases, and 9 bases lay outside the gene matches. This CDR3 has 16 amino acids. In DNA form, the CDR3 reads TGTGCCAGCAGCTCAGCCTGGGACAGCTCGAACACTGAAGCTTTCTTT. Translated, it gives CASSSAWDSSNTEAFF. The complete variable domain, with remaining parts taken from reference TRBV13 and TRBJ1-1, reads AAGVIQSPRHLIKEKRETATLKCYPIPRHDTVYWYQQGPGQDPQFLISFYEKMQSDKGSIPDRFSAQQFSDYHSELNMSSLELGDSALYFCASSSAWDSSNTEAFFGQGTRLTVV.

This chain uses TRBV7-8 with TRBJ2-1, with a weak D call TRBD2 (6 bases). V was trimmed by 5 bases and J by 8 bases, leaving 16 bases between them. The CDR3 extends over 14 amino acids. The germline V gene encodes CDR1 SGHVS and CDR2 FQNEAQ. CDR3 sequence reads: CASSPGTPVYEQFF. In nucleotides, the CDR3 is TGTGCCAGCAGCCCCGGGACTCCTGTCTATGAGCAGTTCTTC.

The V call is TRBV11-2, the J call TRBJ2-3, with D possibly matching TRBD2 (6 bases). This CDR3 is 14 amino acids long. The germline V gene has CDR1 SGHAT and CDR2 FQNNGV. Deletions cut 6 bases from V and 3 bases from J, with 13 bases between. The CDR3 DNA reads as TGTGCCAGCAGGTGGGGGACTTATACAGATACGCAGTATTTT. This sequence encodes CASRWGTYTDTQYF. The whole variable domain, remainder taken from reference TRBV11-2 and TRBJ2-3, is EAGVAQSPRYKIIEKRQSVAFWCNPISGHATLYWYQQILGQGPKLLIQFQNNGVVDDSQLPKDRFSAERLKGVDSTLKIQPAKLEDSAVYLCASRWGTYTDTQYFGPGTRLTVL.

J is TRBJ2-7 and V is TRBV4-1; weak D call: TRBD2 (5 bases). The CDR3 has 17 residues. The germline gives CDR1 MGHRA, CDR2 YSYEKL. Between the trimmed V and J ends, which lost 0 bases and 2 bases, there was a span of 17 bases. As DNA, the CDR3 is TGCGCCAGCAGCCAAGAGCTGTCAGCGGTTGCCGCCTACGAGCAGTACTTC. This translates into CASSQELSAVAAYEQYF.

This chain connects TRBV5-6 to TRBJ1-3; D remains ambiguous. In germline, CDR1 is SGHDT, CDR2 YYEEEE. The CDR3 loop spans 15 amino acids. V shed 0 bases and J shed 2 bases, with 9 bases lying between them. The CDR3 reads CASSLARQAGNTIYF. DNA of the CDR3: TGTGCCAGCAGCTTGGCCAGGCAGGCTGGAAACACCATATATTTT.

The chain's CDR3 is CASSLSFKGEQYF. DNA of the CDR3: TGTGCCAGCAGCTTATCTTTCAAAGGGGAGCAGTACTTC. V gene TRBV11-1 combines with J gene TRBJ2-7; D gene uncertain. Deletions cut 2 bases from V and 7 bases from J, with 12 bases between. The CDR3 totals 13 residues. The germline V gene encodes CDR1 SGHAT and CDR2 FQDESV (reference sequence).

V usage is TRBV15 and J usage is TRBJ2-7; no clear D gene. Trimming left V 0 bases short and J 7 bases short, with 10 bases between. The germline gives CDR1 LNHNV, CDR2 YYDKDF (reference sequence). CDR3 length equals 13 residues. CDR3 protein: CATSRDGPSEQYF. In DNA form, the CDR3 reads TGTGCCACCAGCAGAGATGGACCTAGTGAGCAGTACTTC.

About this clone: Other DNA sequences in this sample translate to the same CDR3. J is TRBJ2-7 and V is TRBV29-1; the D gene could be TRBD1 or TRBD2 (5 bases each). The germline V gene has CDR1 SQVTM and CDR2 ANQGSEA. V was cut by 6 bases and J by 3 bases, with 9 bases left in between. The CDR3 has 11 residues. CDR3 sequence: CSVRDGYEQYF. The CDR3 coding sequence is TGCAGCGTCCGGGACGGCTACGAGCAGTACTTC.

V gene TRBV7-8 combines with J gene TRBJ2-2; D uncertain. The CDR3 totals 13 residues. The germline V gene has CDR1 SGHVS and CDR2 FQNEAQ. V lost 6 bases and J 4 bases, leaving 9 bases between the germline ends. CDR3: CASRPGPTGELFF. CDR3 in DNA: TGTGCCAGCAGGCCCGGACCCACCGGGGAGCTGTTTTTT.

The gene calls are TRBV4-2 and TRBJ2-7; D remains ambiguous. Germline loops: CDR1 LGHNA, CDR2 YNFKEQ. The CDR3 covers 16 residues. Trimming cost V 0 bases and J 2 bases, with 14 bases left between them. CDR3 sequence: CASSQDEYDEPYEQYF. The CDR3 DNA follows: TGTGCCAGCAGCCAAGATGAATACGACGAGCCCTACGAGCAGTACTTC.

The chain recombines TRBV5-4 with TRBJ2-1; D uncertain. The germline V and J ends were trimmed by 2 bases and 0 bases, with 9 bases remaining between them. The CDR3 runs to 15 residues. Per germline, CDR1 SGHNT and CDR2 YYREEE (reference sequence). The CDR3 DNA follows: TGTGCCAGCAGCTTAGGACCGCTCTCCTACAATGAGCAGTTCTTC. Its protein product is CASSLGPLSYNEQFF. Full variable domain (outside the CDR3, taken from reference TRBV5-4 and TRBJ2-1): ETGVTQSPTHLIKTRGQQVTLRCSSQSGHNTVSWYQQALGQGPQFIFQYYREEENGRGNFPPRFSGLQFPNYSSELNVNALELDDSALYLCASSLGPLSYNEQFFGPGTRLTVL.

This clone was recorded only once. The chain recombines TRBV5-6 with TRBJ2-7; D perhaps matches TRBD1 (5 bases). The germline CDR1 and CDR2 sequences are SGHDT and YYEEEE. The V and J ends lost 0 bases and 3 bases respectively, with 13 bases between them. The CDR3 is made up of 15 amino acids. The CDR3 DNA sequence: TGTGCCAGCAGCTTGGCGCAGGACAAGTACTACGAGCAGTACTTC. Amino acid sequence: CASSLAQDKYYEQYF.

J is TRBJ2-7 and V is TRBV7-9; 9 positions match TRBD2. The trim removed 3 bases at V and 1 base at J, leaving 4 bases unmatched. The CDR3 covers 15 residues. Germline values: CDR1 SEHNR, CDR2 FQNEAQ (reference sequence). The CDR3 DNA is TGTGCCAGCAGCTTGTCTAGCGGGACTTCCTACGAGCAGTACTTC. Translation gives CASSLSSGTSYEQYF. The variable domain in full, completed from reference TRBV7-9 and TRBJ2-7, reads DTGVSQNPRHKITKRGQNVTFRCDPISEHNRLYWYRQTLGQGPEFLTYFQNEAQLEKSRLLSDRFSAERPKGSFSTLEIQRTEQGDSAMYLCASSLSSGTSYEQYFGPGTRLTVT.

The gene calls are TRBV7-9 and TRBJ2-2, with 8 positions matching TRBD1. The germline V gene encodes CDR1 SEHNR and CDR2 FQNEAQ (reference sequence). Unmatched junction bases numbered 14, after V lost 2 bases and J lost 6 bases. The CDR3 is 18 amino acids. The CDR3 here is CASSLSTGVNIGAGELFF. CDR3 DNA: TGTGCCAGCAGCTTATCGACAGGGGTTAATATTGGGGCCGGGGAGCTGTTTTTT.

The gene calls are TRBV11-2 and TRBJ2-3; the match to TRBD2 covers 11 bases. Germline V CDR1 and CDR2: SGHAT, FQNNGV. The CDR3 spans 16 residues. The J segment lost 3 bases and the V segment lost 0 bases, leaving 2 bases of the junction unmatched. CDR3 region: CASSLERTSGTDTQYF. For the CDR3, the DNA is TGTGCCAGCAGCTTAGAGCGGACTAGCGGGACAGATACGCAGTATTTT.

V is TRBV28 and J is TRBJ2-7; possible D gene TRBD1, 6 bases. This CDR3 region has 14 residues. Trimming stripped 4 bases from V and 0 bases from J, with 10 bases between. CDR1 is MDHEN, CDR2 SYDVKM, per germline. CDR3 coding DNA: TGTGCCAGCAGTTCACGGGACAACTCCTACGAGCAGTACTTC. This sequence encodes CASSSRDNSYEQYF.

The chain combines TRBV5-1 with TRBJ2-5; D perhaps matches TRBD1 (6 bases). The ends were cut back, 4 bases at V and 3 bases at J, with 19 bases in the middle. Germline V gene sequence: CDR1 SGHRS, CDR2 YFSETQ. The CDR3 is 16 residues long. In DNA form, the CDR3 reads TGCGCCAGCAGCGGCACCGGGACACCGGACGAAGAGACCCAGTACTTC. Translation: CASSGTGTPDEETQYF.